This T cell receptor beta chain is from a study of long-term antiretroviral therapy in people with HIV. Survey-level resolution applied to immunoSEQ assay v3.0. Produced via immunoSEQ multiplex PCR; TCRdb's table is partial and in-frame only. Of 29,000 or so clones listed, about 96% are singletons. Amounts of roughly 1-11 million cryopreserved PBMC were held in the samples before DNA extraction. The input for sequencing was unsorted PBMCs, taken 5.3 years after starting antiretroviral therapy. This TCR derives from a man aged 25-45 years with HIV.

CDR3 DNA sequence: TGTGCCATCAGCGATACTAGCGGGAGGGGTTCCTACAATGAGCAGTTCTTC. Translation gives CAISDTSGRGSYNEQFF. The V gene is TRBV10-3, the J gene TRBJ2-1; 13 bases agree with TRBD2. The CDR3 is 17 residues long. J lost 1 base, V lost 6 bases, and 6 bases had no gene match. Germline-derived CDR1 and CDR2 are ENHRY and SYGVKD.